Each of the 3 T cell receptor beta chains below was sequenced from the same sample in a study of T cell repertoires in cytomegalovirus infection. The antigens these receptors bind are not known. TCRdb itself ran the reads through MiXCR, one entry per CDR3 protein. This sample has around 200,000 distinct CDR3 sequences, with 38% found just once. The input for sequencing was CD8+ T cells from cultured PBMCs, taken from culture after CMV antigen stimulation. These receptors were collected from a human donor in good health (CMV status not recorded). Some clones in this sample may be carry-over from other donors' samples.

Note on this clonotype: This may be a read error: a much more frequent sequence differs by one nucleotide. Written as DNA, the CDR3 is TGTGCCAGCAGCCCAGACAACTATCAGCCCCAGCATTTT. This codes for CASSPDNYQPQHF. This sequence joins TRBV7-2 and TRBJ1-5; the D is unclear. The CDR3 has 13 residues. CDR1 is SGHTA and CDR2 is FQGNSA in the germline V gene. V was pared by 5 bases and J by 5 bases, with 10 bases between.

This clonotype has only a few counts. The CDR3 region has the DNA TGTGCCAGCAGCGTAGCACCGGGACAGCGCTATAATTCACCCCTCCACTTT. The encoded protein is CASSVAPGQRYNSPLHF. J is TRBJ1-6 and V is TRBV9; 7 nucleotides align to TRBD1. The ends lost 0 bases at V and 3 bases at J; junction bases unmatched: 6. The CDR3 covers 17 residues. Per germline, CDR1 SGDLS and CDR2 YYNGEE. The full variable domain, its missing parts supplied by reference TRBV9 and TRBJ1-6, is DSGVTQTPKHLITATGQRVTLRCSPRSGDLSVYWYQQSLDQGLQFLIQYYNGEERAKGNILERFSAQQFPDLHSELNLSSLELGDSALYFCASSVAPGQRYNSPLHFGNGTRLTVT.

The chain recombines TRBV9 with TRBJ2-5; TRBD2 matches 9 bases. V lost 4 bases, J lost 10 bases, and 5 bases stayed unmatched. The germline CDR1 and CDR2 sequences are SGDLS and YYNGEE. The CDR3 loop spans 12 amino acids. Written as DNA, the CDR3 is TGTGCCAGCAGCCCCCCTAGCGGGAACCAGTACTTC. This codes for CASSPPSGNQYF.